The following is a TCR beta chain sequence with its context. These data come from a study of blood T cells in healthy people across ages. A second PCR, run for about 6 to 12 cycles, used a sample-barcoded 5' primer plus a J-beta primer mix. TCRdb reanalysed the 5' RACE reads using MiXCR and keeps one entry per CDR3 protein. The table records some 1.4 million distinct CDR3 sequences, approximately 38% of them present only once. Germline V gene lookup returns CDR1 MNHEY and CDR2 SVGAGI. V shed 0 bases and J shed 9 bases, with 18 bases lying between them. CDR3 length equals 16 residues. Input material: blood. This sequence joins TRBV6-5 and TRBJ2-1; D is ambiguous. This receptor was taken from a woman aged 18 to 35 in good health. The chain's CDR3 is CASSYSSLGFGTEQFF. The CDR3, as DNA: TGTGCCAGCAGTTACTCGAGCCTGGGTTTTGGTACTGAGCAGTTCTTC.